The 20 T cell receptor beta chains below come from one sample, sequenced in a study of radiotherapy plus CTLA-4 blockade in lung cancer. The table came from immunoSEQ multiplex PCR; TCRdb's copy has only in-frame clones and leaves some out. In the table there are about 62,000 clones, more than 70% of which are singletons. Here the sequenced sample was peripheral blood, taken from a patient treated with radiotherapy plus ipilimumab. The receptors derive from a human donor with non-small cell lung cancer who had a complete response to radiotherapy plus ipilimumab.

This chain joins TRBV5-1 and TRBJ2-2, with TRBD2 matching 14 bases. V trimming: 3 bases; J trimming: 1 base; junction bases outside the gene matches: 11. This CDR3 has 20 amino acids. Germline assignment: CDR1 SGHRS and CDR2 YFSETQ. This CDR3 is CASSWGTSGSLLVNTGELFF. The CDR3, as DNA: TGCGCCAGCAGCTGGGGGACTAGCGGGAGTCTCTTGGTGAACACCGGGGAGCTGTTTTTT.

The genes are TRBV10-3 and TRBJ2-1; the match to TRBD2 covers 13 bases. Germline loops: CDR1 ENHRY, CDR2 SYGVKD. Germline trimming cut 3 bases from V and 0 bases from J; bases unmatched to any gene: 8. The CDR3 length is 19 residues. CDR3 in amino acids: CAISDLTSGGLISYNEQFF. The CDR3 DNA reads TGTGCCATCAGTGATCTGACTAGCGGGGGGTTAATCTCCTACAATGAGCAGTTCTTC.

The sample holds a few counts of this clone. The chain is built from TRBV6-5 and TRBJ2-1; a possible D gene is TRBD2 (6 bases). Looked up from germline, CDR1 is MNHEY and CDR2 is SVGAGI. This CDR3 spans 15 amino acids. V shed 4 bases and J shed 7 bases, with 17 bases lying between them. The CDR3 coding sequence is TGTGCCAGCAGTTCCTCAGGGACTCAAGGTAATGAGCAGTTCTTC. It translates to CASSSSGTQGNEQFF.

This sequence joins TRBV7-2 and TRBJ2-7; D is perhaps TRBD1 (7 bases). There are 19 residues in the CDR3. The V gene's germline CDR1 is SGHTA and CDR2 FQGNSA. The ends were cut back, 1 base at V and 6 bases at J, with 28 bases in the middle. The CDR3 DNA reads as TGTGCCAGCAGCTTAGTGGACAGGACTCTGGTAGGTCGGGGAGGCGAGCAGTACTTC. This encodes CASSLVDRTLVGRGGEQYF.

The V gene is TRBV7-9, the J gene TRBJ2-3, with D possibly matching TRBD2 (6 bases). Looked up from germline, CDR1 is SEHNR and CDR2 is FQNEAQ (reference sequence). The CDR3 has 16 amino acids. V gave up 2 bases and J gave up 4 bases, with 16 bases separating them. CDR3 DNA sequence: TGTGCCAGCAGCTTAAATCCGGGAGACGGTCCAGATACGCAGTATTTT. This sequence encodes CASSLNPGDGPDTQYF.

This rearrangement joins TRBV7-8 to TRBJ2-5; 11 nucleotides match TRBD2. V lost 5 bases, J lost 7 bases, and 9 bases stayed unmatched. CDR1 is SGHVS, CDR2 FQNEAQ, per germline. This CDR3 has 15 amino acids. The CDR3 nucleotides read TGTGCCAGCAGCCCCCCGGGACTAGCGGCCGGGACCCAGTACTTC. Encoded protein: CASSPPGLAAGTQYF.

The chain is built from TRBV7-8 and TRBJ1-5, with D hard to call. V gave up 2 bases and J gave up 1 base, with 6 bases separating them. Germline loops: CDR1 SGHVS, CDR2 FQNEAQ. This CDR3 has 14 amino acids. The CDR3 DNA reads as TGTGCCAGCAGCTTATTCGAGAGCAATCAGCCCCAGCATTTT. Translating gives CASSLFESNQPQHF.

A few counts support this clone. The chain combines TRBV19 with TRBJ1-6, with TRBD1 as a possible D gene (5 bases). This CDR3 has 15 residues. From germline, CDR1 is LNHDA and CDR2 SQIVND (reference sequence). With 3 bases removed from V and 9 bases from J, the gap between germline ends came to 15 bases. CDR3 region: CASSMGGAPSSPLHF. In DNA, the CDR3 is TGTGCCAGTAGTATGGGCGGGGCCCCGAGTTCACCCCTCCACTTT.

V usage is TRBV5-8 and J usage is TRBJ2-2; TRBD2 matches 7 bases. This CDR3 is 16 amino acids long. V trimming: 0 bases; J trimming: 4 bases; junction bases outside the gene matches: 6. The V gene's germline CDR1 is SGHTS and CDR2 YDEGEE. CDR3 residues: CASSLGRAGTTGELFF. The CDR3 coding sequence is TGTGCCAGCAGCTTGGGCCGAGCGGGGACCACCGGGGAGCTGTTTTTT.

The rearrangement joins TRBV2 to TRBJ1-2; TRBD1 agrees at 8 bases. Germline V gene sequence: CDR1 SNHLY, CDR2 FYNNEI. This CDR3 is built from 15 residues. The J segment lost 7 bases and the V segment lost 2 bases, leaving 9 bases of the junction unmatched. The CDR3 here is CASSEFGQGAVGYTF. CDR3 bases: TGTGCCAGCAGTGAATTCGGCCAGGGGGCTGTTGGCTACACCTTC.

The chain couples TRBV11-2 to TRBJ2-6; no clear D gene. The CDR3 contains 14 residues. V lost 1 base and J lost 4, with 5 bases in between. The V gene's germline CDR1 is SGHAT and CDR2 FQNNGV. The CDR3 spells CASSLGAGANVLTF. The CDR3 region has the DNA TGTGCCAGCAGCTTAGGAGCGGGGGCCAACGTCCTGACTTTC.

This clone appeared a single time. The CDR3 protein is CASSLQGAGGEQYF. CDR3 bases: TGTGCCAGCAGTTTACAGGGGGCAGGAGGCGAGCAGTACTTC. The rearrangement uses TRBV28 and TRBJ2-7; 8 bases agree with TRBD1. The CDR3 is 14 residues long. CDR1 and CDR2 (germline): MDHEN, SYDVKM. The ends lost 2 bases at V and 6 bases at J; junction bases unmatched: 6.

The genes are TRBV18 and TRBJ1-6; D uncertain. The ends were cut back, 6 bases at V and 11 bases at J, with 17 bases in the middle. The germline V gene encodes CDR1 KGHSH and CDR2 LQKENI. This CDR3 is 14 amino acids long. This chain's CDR3 is CASSPATTGPPLHF. The CDR3 DNA reads as TGTGCCAGCTCCCCAGCTACGACGGGTCCACCCCTCCACTTT. The entire variable domain, with the rest obtained from reference TRBV18 and TRBJ1-6, is as follows: NAGVMQNPRHLVRRRGQEARLRCSPMKGHSHVYWYRQLPEEGLKFMVYLQKENIIDESGMPKERFSAEFPKEGPSILRIQQVVRGDSAAYFCASSPATTGPPLHFGNGTRLTVT.

This clone showed up just a few times. This rearrangement joins TRBV29-1 to TRBJ2-2; 8 bases agree with TRBD1. There are 14 residues in the CDR3. The V segment lost 3 bases and the J segment 5 bases; nucleotides outside the gene matches: 5. Germline V lookup: CDR1 SQVTM, CDR2 ANQGSEA. The CDR3 region is CSVETGVVTGELFF. The CDR3 coding sequence is TGCAGCGTTGAGACAGGGGTAGTGACCGGGGAGCTGTTTTTT.

The rearrangement uses TRBV18 and TRBJ2-7; a weak D match, TRBD2 (6 bases). The V gene lost 1 base and the J gene lost 3 bases, with 10 bases spanning the gap. The CDR3 runs 14 residues. Per the germline V gene, CDR1 is KGHSH and CDR2 is LQKENI. For the CDR3, the DNA is TGTGCCAGCTCACCACGGGACTCCAGCTACGAGCAGTACTTC. Amino acid sequence: CASSPRDSSYEQYF.

This sequence joins TRBV7-8 and TRBJ2-3, with D perhaps TRBD2 (6 bases). The CDR3 contains 17 residues. Germline CDR1 and CDR2: SGHVS and FQNEAQ. V shed 0 bases and J shed 2 bases, with 15 bases lying between them. CDR3 DNA: TGTGCCAGCAGCTTAGCGCGGTCGGGAGTGGTCACAGATACGCAGTATTTT. This codes for CASSLARSGVVTDTQYF.

The chain links TRBV27 to TRBJ1-1; D is possibly TRBD1 (5 bases). Germline loops: CDR1 MNHEY, CDR2 SMNVEV (reference sequence). CDR3 length: 13 residues. Trimming cost V 0 bases and J 9 bases, with 11 bases left between them. In DNA form, the CDR3 reads TGTGCCAGCAGTTTATCGGGGCGGGACCAAGCTTTCTTT. Translating gives CASSLSGRDQAFF.

V is TRBV6-5 and J is TRBJ2-5; D is unresolved. V was pared by 5 bases and J by 7 bases, with 14 bases between. Germline V CDR1 and CDR2: MNHEY, SVGAGI. The CDR3 has 13 amino acids. CDR3 nucleotides: TGTGCCAGCAGTGAACGAACCCCGGGGACCCAGTACTTC. It is translated as CASSERTPGTQYF.

This chain connects TRBV9 to TRBJ2-2; no definite D call. CDR1 is SGDLS, CDR2 YYNGEE, per germline. There are 13 residues in the CDR3. Trimming removed 0 bases at V and 5 bases at J, with 5 bases between. The CDR3 loop is CASSVAPTGELFF. The CDR3 DNA is TGTGCCAGCAGCGTAGCTCCGACCGGGGAGCTGTTTTTT.

This clone was detected only once. This rearrangement joins TRBV5-1 to TRBJ2-5; TRBD1 aligns across 10 bases. From germline, CDR1 is SGHRS and CDR2 YFSETQ. The CDR3 is 15 amino acids. J gave up 5 bases and V 0 bases, and 4 bases lay outside the gene matches. The CDR3 DNA is TGCGCCAGCAGCTTGGGACAGGGGGCGTGGGAGACCCAGTACTTC. Amino acid sequence: CASSLGQGAWETQYF.